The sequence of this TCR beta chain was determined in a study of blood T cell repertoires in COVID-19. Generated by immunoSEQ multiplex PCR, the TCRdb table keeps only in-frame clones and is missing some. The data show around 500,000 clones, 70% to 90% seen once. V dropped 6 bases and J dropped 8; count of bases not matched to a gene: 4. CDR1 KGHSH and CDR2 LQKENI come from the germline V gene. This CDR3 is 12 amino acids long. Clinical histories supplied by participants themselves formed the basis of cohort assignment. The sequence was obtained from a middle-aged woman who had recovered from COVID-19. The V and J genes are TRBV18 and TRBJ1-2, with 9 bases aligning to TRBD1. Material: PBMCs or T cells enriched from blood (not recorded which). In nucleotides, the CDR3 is TGTGCCAGCTCCCGGGACAGGGACGGCTACACCTTC. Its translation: CASSRDRDGYTF.